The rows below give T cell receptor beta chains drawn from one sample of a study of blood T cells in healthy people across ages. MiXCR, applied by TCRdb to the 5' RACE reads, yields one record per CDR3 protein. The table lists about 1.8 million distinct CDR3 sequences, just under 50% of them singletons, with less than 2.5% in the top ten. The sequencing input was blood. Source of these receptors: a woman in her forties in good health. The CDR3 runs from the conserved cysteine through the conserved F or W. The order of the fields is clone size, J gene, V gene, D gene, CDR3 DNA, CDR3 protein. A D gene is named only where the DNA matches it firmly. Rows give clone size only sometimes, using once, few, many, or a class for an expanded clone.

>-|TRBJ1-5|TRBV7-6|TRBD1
TGTGCCAGCAGCCCCGGGACAGAAGGAGAGCATAGCAATCAGCCCCAGCATTTT
CASSPGTEGEHSNQPQHF
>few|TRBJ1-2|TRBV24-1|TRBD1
TGTGCCACTCCACACAGGGGAGGTTATGGCTACACCTTC
CATPHRGGYGYTF
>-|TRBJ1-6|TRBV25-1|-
TGTGCCAGCGGCGGGACATCTTCACCCTTCCACTTT
CASGGTSSPFHF
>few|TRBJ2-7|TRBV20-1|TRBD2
TGCAGTGCTAGAGAGCGACTAGCGGGGAGATACGAGCAGTACTTC
CSARERLAGRYEQYF
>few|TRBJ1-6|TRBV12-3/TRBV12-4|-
TGTGCCAGCAGTTTAGGGCGGAATAATTCACCCCTCCACTTT
CASSLGRNNSPLHF
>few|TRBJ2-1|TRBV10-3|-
TGTGCCATCACCAGGGACACTTACAATGAGCAGTTCTTC
CAITRDTYNEQFF
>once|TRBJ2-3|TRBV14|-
TGTGCCAGCAGCCAAGAGGTTTGGCAGGGAAGATTCGGAACAGATACGCAGTATTTT
CASSQEVWQGRFGTDTQYF
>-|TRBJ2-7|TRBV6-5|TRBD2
TGTGCCAGCAGTTACCAAGCGGGGGACTACGGCTACGAGCAGTACTTC
CASSYQAGDYGYEQYF
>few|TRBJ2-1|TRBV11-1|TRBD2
TGTGCCAGCAGCTTCGAGCGGGGGTTAGAGCAGTTCTTC
CASSFERGLEQFF
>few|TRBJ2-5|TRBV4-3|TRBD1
TGCGCCAGCAGCCAAGAATGGGACAGGGCAGAGACCCAGTACTTC
CASSQEWDRAETQYF
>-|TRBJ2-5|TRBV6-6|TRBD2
TGTGCCAGCAGTTACTCGGCGGGCGGGGGAGAGACCCAGTACTTC
CASSYSAGGGETQYF
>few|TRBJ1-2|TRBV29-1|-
TGCAGCGTTGAACAACAGAACTATGGCTACACCTTC
CSVEQQNYGYTF
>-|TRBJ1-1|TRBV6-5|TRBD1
TGTGCCAGCAGTGAACAGGGGGTGGCTGAAGCTTTCTTT
CASSEQGVAEAFF
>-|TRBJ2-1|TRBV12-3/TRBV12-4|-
TGTGCCAGCAGTACTTGGAAGGCTGAGCAGTTCTTC
CASSTWKAEQFF
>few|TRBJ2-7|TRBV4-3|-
TGCGCCAGCAGCCAAGAGCCGGCGTCCTACGAGCAGTACTTC
CASSQEPASYEQYF
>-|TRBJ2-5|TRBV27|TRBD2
TGTGCCAGCAGTTTCCTCCTAGCGGGGGATGGGAATGAGCAGTACTTC
CASSFLLAGDGNEQYF
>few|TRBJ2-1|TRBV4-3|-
TGCGCCAGCAGCCAAGATATCGGAGAATCCTACAATGAGCAGTTCTTC
CASSQDIGESYNEQFF
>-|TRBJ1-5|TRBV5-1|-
TGTGCCAGCAGCTCCGACGGTAGCAATCAGCCCCAGCATTTT
CASSSDGSNQPQHF
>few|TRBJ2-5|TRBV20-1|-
TGCAGTGCTCAGGCCCGGACCCAAGAGACCCAGTACTTC
CSAQARTQETQYF
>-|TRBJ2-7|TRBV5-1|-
TGCGCCAGCTCAACGGCGGGGACGGGCTCCGACGAGCAGTACTTC
CASSTAGTGSDEQYF
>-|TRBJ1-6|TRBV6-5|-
TGTGCCAGCAGGGTCGGCCTCTGGGATTCACCCCTCCACTTT
CASRVGLWDSPLHF
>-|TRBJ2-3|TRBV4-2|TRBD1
TGTGCCGGCAGCCACCAAACAGGGGGCGCGGATACGCAGTATTTT
CAGSHQTGGADTQYF
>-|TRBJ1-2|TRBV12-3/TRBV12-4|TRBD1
TGTGCCAGCAGGGGACAGGGTCTGAATGGCTACACCTTC
CASRGQGLNGYTF
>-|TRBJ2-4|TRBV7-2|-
TGTGCCAGCAGCGGCCCTGGGGGGTTAGCCAAAAACATTCAGTACTTC
CASSGPGGLAKNIQYF
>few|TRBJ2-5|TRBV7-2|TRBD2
TGTGCCAGCAGCGAGGGACTAAAAGAGACCCAGTACTTC
CASSEGLKETQYF
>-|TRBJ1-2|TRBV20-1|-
TGCAGTGCCACGGGAGGCCTGGGTGGCTACACCTTC
CSATGGLGGYTF
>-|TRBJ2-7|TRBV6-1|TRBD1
TGTGCCAGCCCCACAGGGGGCGTTGGCTACGAGCAGTACTTC
CASPTGGVGYEQYF
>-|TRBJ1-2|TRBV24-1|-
TGTGCCACCAGTGACCCCGGTACTAACTATGGCTACACCTTC
CATSDPGTNYGYTF
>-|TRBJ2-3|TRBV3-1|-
TGTGCTAGCAGCCAAGATTGGAGGGGCGTGACAGATACGCAGTATTTT
CASSQDWRGVTDTQYF
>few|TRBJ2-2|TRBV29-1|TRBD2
TGCAGCGTTGGGACTAGCGGGGGTATGGGGGAGCTGTTTTTT
CSVGTSGGMGELFF
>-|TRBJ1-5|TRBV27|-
TGTGCCAGCAGTCTCACTTCTGGACAGCCCCAGCATTTT
CASSLTSGQPQHF
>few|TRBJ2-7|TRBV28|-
TGTGCCAGCAGTCCACCCTTTGACAACTCCTACGAGCAGTACTTC
CASSPPFDNSYEQYF
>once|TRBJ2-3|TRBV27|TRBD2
TGTGCCGGCAGTTTTCGGACTAGCGGGGCGGGGTCGGCAGATACGCAGTATTTT
CAGSFRTSGAGSADTQYF
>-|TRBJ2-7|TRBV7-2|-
TGTGCCAGCAGCCGCTCGGACCGCGCCTACGAGCAGTACTTC
CASSRSDRAYEQYF
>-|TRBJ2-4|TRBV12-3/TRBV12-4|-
TGTGCCAGCACGCTAGGGCCCATTCAGTACTTC
CASTLGPIQYF
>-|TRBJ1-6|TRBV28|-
TGTGCCAGCGAGGGGGATCAGGGTTATAATTCACCCCTCCACTTT
CASEGDQGYNSPLHF
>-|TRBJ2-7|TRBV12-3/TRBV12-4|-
TGTGCCAGCAGAAGACTAGACTACGAGCAGTACTTC
CASRRLDYEQYF
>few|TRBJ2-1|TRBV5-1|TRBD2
TGCGCCAGCAGCTTGGGACTAGCGGAGGGTGAGCAGTTCTTC
CASSLGLAEGEQFF
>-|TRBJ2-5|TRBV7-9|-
TGTGCCAGCAGCTTAGTTGGGACCGCCGAGGCGGAGACCCAGTACTTC
CASSLVGTAEAETQYF
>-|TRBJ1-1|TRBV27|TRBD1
TGTGCCAGCAGTTTAACGGTCACAGGGGGAGGCACTGAAGCTTTCTTT
CASSLTVTGGGTEAFF
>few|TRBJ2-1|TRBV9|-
TGTGCCAGCAGCTCCGGGGGACCGCCCCTCGAGCAGTTCTTC
CASSSGGPPLEQFF
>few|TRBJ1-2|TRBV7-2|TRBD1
TGTGCCAGCAGCGCCCGGGACAGGGTGGCCTATGGCTACACCTTC
CASSARDRVAYGYTF
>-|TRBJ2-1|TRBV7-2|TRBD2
TGTGCCAGCAGCCCGACGGGGGGGGCGGATGAGCAGTTCTTC
CASSPTGGADEQFF
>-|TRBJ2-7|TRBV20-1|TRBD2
TGCAGTGCCCGCCCTATGGGGGGGACCGTAATCCCCTACGAGCAGTACTTC
CSARPMGGTVIPYEQYF
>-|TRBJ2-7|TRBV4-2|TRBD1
TGTGCCAGCAGCCTCTTAGGACAGGGACCCTCCTACGAGCAGTACTTC
CASSLLGQGPSYEQYF
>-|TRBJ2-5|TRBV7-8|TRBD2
TGTGCCAGCGGTAGGGAGGGTCCCCAAGAGACCCAGTACTTC
CASGREGPQETQYF
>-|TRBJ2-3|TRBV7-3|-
TGTGCCAGCAGCTTAAACGCTAAGGGGGGCTATACGCAGTATTTT
CASSLNAKGGYTQYF